Listed here are 5 T cell receptor beta chains from one sample, sequenced in a study of blood T cell repertoires in COVID-19. Using immunoSEQ multiplex PCR, the repertoire was profiled, and TCRdb retains in-frame clones only, with some absent. This table holds 15,000 or so clones, approximately 86% found once. The material sequenced was peripheral blood. The source is a human donor in a cohort sampled during active COVID-19.

The sample holds one count of this clone. This chain connects TRBV7-9 to TRBJ2-3, with TRBD2 identical over 10 bases. Germline V gives CDR1 SEHNR, CDR2 FQNEAQ (reference sequence). This CDR3 spans 17 amino acids. The trim removed 0 bases at V and 2 bases at J, leaving 5 bases unmatched. Here the CDR3 DNA reads TGTGCCAGCAGCTTAGCCCTTAGCGGGGGGCTCACAGATACGCAGTATTTT. It codes for CASSLALSGGLTDTQYF.

The rearrangement links TRBV5-6 to TRBJ1-1; D not resolved. Per the germline V gene, CDR1 is SGHDT and CDR2 is YYEEEE. This CDR3 has 14 residues. Between the trimmed V and J ends, which lost 4 bases and 6 bases, there was a span of 16 bases. CDR3 loop: CASSQKGGSSEAFF. For the CDR3, the DNA is TGTGCCAGCAGCCAGAAGGGAGGGTCTTCTGAAGCTTTCTTT.

The J gene is TRBJ2-2, the V gene TRBV4-3; 8 bases fit TRBD2. The CDR3 length is 17 residues. CDR1 is LGHNA, CDR2 YSLEER, per germline. V trimming: 1 base; J trimming: 2 bases; junction bases outside the gene matches: 6. The CDR3 region is CASSQGRSGGNTGELFF. The CDR3 bases are TGCGCCAGCAGCCAAGGACGGAGCGGGGGTAACACCGGGGAGCTGTTTTTT.

The chain carries TRBV4-3 and TRBJ2-5; the match to TRBD2 covers 8 bases. V was pared by 3 bases and J by 1 base, with 7 bases of the junction left unmatched. The CDR3 sequence is 16 residues long. Germline V gene lookup returns CDR1 LGHNA and CDR2 YSLEER. The CDR3 protein is CASSQSGGGLQETQYF. The CDR3 bases are TGCGCCAGCAGCCAGTCGGGAGGGGGGCTCCAAGAGACCCAGTACTTC.

The rearrangement uses TRBV4-2 and TRBJ2-3, with a possible D match to TRBD2 (6 bases). CDR3 length: 16 residues. CDR1 is LGHNA, CDR2 YNFKEQ, per germline. Trimming shortened V by 0 bases and J by 0 bases, and 10 bases separated the two germline ends. In DNA, the CDR3 is TGTGCCAGCAGCCAAGAGATCGGGGGTAGCACAGATACGCAGTATTTT. Its translation is CASSQEIGGSTDTQYF.